This T cell receptor (beta chain) is from a study of blood T cell repertoires in COVID-19. In germline, CDR1 is SGHRS, CDR2 YFSETQ. The CDR3 is made up of 14 amino acids. The J segment lost 6 bases and the V segment lost 1 base, leaving 4 bases of the junction unmatched. Repertoires were generated with immunoSEQ multiplex PCR, while TCRdb's copy carries only in-frame clones and drops some. Among around 150,000 clones, 75% to 85% were seen once, and the ten largest hold more than 3%. This TCR came from a woman aged 55-70 years who had recovered from COVID-19. Sequencing was done on a sample of PBMCs or T cells enriched from blood (not recorded which). The chain combines TRBV5-1 with TRBJ2-7, with 10 bases identical to TRBD2. The CDR3 DNA is TGCGCCAGCAGCTTGACTAGCGGGAATTCCGAGCAGTACTTC. Protein sequence: CASSLTSGNSEQYF.